This TCR beta chain was identified during a study of vaccination and CD4 T cells after COVID-19 (dated by TCRdb to 2021 to 2024). Background on the whole study: Convalescent patients had a positive SARS-CoV-2 result on nasal swab PCR, and of these patients, nine had mild disease and one had severe disease. Six males and four females were included in the convalescent cohort, with two Hispanic individuals, seven Caucasians, two Asians and one multiracial person represented. Each participant got two doses of either the Pfizer-BioNTech BNT162b2 vaccine (n=8) or the Moderna mRNA-1273 vaccine (n=2). Post-COVID blood samples from convalescent patients were collected a median of roughly 100 days after diagnosis, with a range of 35 to 161 days. Post-vaccine blood samples were obtained a median of about 70 days after the second vaccine dose, with a range of roughly 14 to 241 days. A few convalescent patients were sampled both early after vaccination (day 14) and late after vaccination (days 161 to 241). For stimulating the cultures, overlapping spike peptide pools were used, derived from SARS-CoV-2 as well as from the common cold coronaviruses HCoV-NL63, HCoV-OC43 and HCoV-229E. As controls, cultures received a CEFX viral epitope pool (the positive control), an HIV-1 Nef peptide pool (the negative control), or no peptide at all. In ten to eleven COVID-19 convalescent patients and a handful of infection-naive healthy vaccine recipients, the spike-specific CD4+ TCR repertoire before mRNA vaccination was compared with the repertoire after mRNA vaccination.

What the authors observed across the whole study: An increase in the median number of SARS-CoV-2-reactive clonotypes from 21 after infection to roughly 36 after vaccination was observed, but the change was not found to be significant. Only a relatively small number of convalescent patients were included in the study, and early timepoints following natural infection were not analyzed. Among convalescent patients, a median approximately 88% of the SARS-CoV-2-reactive clones seen after vaccination appeared only after vaccination, which suggests priming specific to the vaccine. Of the vaccine-specific clones found in convalescent patients, nearly all (304 of 307) were mono-reactive for SARS-CoV-2 spike instead of being cross-reactive with common cold coronaviruses.

The sample's time point label, in plain terms: late sampling 161 to 241 days after vaccination in a few convalescent patients. The intended sense of this specimen's treatment or condition label: roughly 11-day PBMC culture with coronavirus spike peptide pools or control peptides (ViraFEST assay). The ViraFEST assay, used in the study, expanded antigen-specific T cells with peptide pools and then identified the expanded clonotypes through TCR sequencing. The convalescent patients' positive SARS-CoV-2 PCR tests were from March to December 2020, which was before the Alpha, Beta and Delta variants emerged in the United States. Approximately 1.8 million PBMCs per well were cultured in IMDM with 5% human AB serum and roughly 10 IU/ml IL-2, plus 10 ug/ml peptide pools. On days 3 and 7, half of the culture medium was replaced with fresh IL-2-containing medium. After approximately 11 days of culture, CD4+ T cells were isolated by negative selection with the EasySep CD4+ T cell isolation kit. Ficoll-Paque Plus gradient centrifugation was used to isolate PBMCs from whole blood, and the isolated PBMCs were then either used fresh or cryopreserved at -140C. In general, triplicate wells were set up for every culture condition.

For this clonotype: Its antigen remains undetermined. No base quality values were provided; no much bigger clone lies one nucleotide off.

Its CDR3 holds 13 amino acids, cysteine through phenylalanine. The CDR3 DNA has 39 bases and is translated from base 1. V lost 4 bases and J lost 9 bases; the stretch between them is 10 bases long. CDR1 is given as MDHEN and CDR2 as SYDVKM, both from the germline V gene. Preparation of the library involved PCR. TCR sequencing of DNA from cultured CD4+ T cells used the Oncomine TCR Beta short-read assay at the Johns Hopkins FTIC core. The QIAamp micro DNA kit was used to extract genomic DNA from the cultured CD4+ T cells. Oncomine TCR Beta libraries from cultured CD4+ T cells were pooled with unique dual indexes and sequenced on an Illumina iSeq 100. Turning to the authors' computational methods: Non-productive sequences were removed, and CDR3s that did not start with C, did not end with F or W, or were shorter than 7 amino acids were discarded. The MANAFEST web application identified antigen-specific clonotypes by comparing peptide-stimulated wells against reference wells and other culture wells. To be called positive, a clone needed an FDR below 0.05, an odds ratio above 5, and a productive frequency above 0.1% in at least two of three replicate wells. A clonotype counted as cross-reactive if it showed significant expansion both in the SARS-CoV-2 spike wells and in at least one common cold coronavirus spike condition. Using R version 3.6.1, CDR3 homology was evaluated through Levenshtein distances (stringdist) along with unrooted phylogenetic trees (ape). TCRdb reran the public reads through fastp at Q25 and MiXCR, keeping productive beta chains. Each CDR3 protein appears once, grouped with its most common genes and DNA. TCRdb, rather than the study authors, made the V and J calls. A total of some 21,000 distinct CDR3 sequences appear in this sample, around 46% of them only once. The ten top clones hold 4.9% of the sample.

This sequence uses TRBV28 and TRBJ1-6; TRBD1 is perhaps the D gene, given 5 matching bases. This clonotype was sampled from a human donor who had recovered from COVID-19. Source: CD4+ T cells from blood, cultured in vitro, taken about 7 months after SARS-CoV-2 vaccination. The DNA sequence is given as TGTGCCAGCAGTTCGGGGGGATCTTCACCCCTCCACTTT. The resulting protein is CASSSGGSSPLHF. Where the CDR3 stops, the reference TRBV28 and TRBJ1-6 genes take over; the full variable domain is DVKVTQSSRYLVKRTGEKVFLECVQDMDHENMFWYRQDPGLGLRLIYFSYDVKMKEKGDIPEGYSVSREKKERFSLILESASTNQTSMYLCASSSGGSSPLHFGNGTRLTVT.